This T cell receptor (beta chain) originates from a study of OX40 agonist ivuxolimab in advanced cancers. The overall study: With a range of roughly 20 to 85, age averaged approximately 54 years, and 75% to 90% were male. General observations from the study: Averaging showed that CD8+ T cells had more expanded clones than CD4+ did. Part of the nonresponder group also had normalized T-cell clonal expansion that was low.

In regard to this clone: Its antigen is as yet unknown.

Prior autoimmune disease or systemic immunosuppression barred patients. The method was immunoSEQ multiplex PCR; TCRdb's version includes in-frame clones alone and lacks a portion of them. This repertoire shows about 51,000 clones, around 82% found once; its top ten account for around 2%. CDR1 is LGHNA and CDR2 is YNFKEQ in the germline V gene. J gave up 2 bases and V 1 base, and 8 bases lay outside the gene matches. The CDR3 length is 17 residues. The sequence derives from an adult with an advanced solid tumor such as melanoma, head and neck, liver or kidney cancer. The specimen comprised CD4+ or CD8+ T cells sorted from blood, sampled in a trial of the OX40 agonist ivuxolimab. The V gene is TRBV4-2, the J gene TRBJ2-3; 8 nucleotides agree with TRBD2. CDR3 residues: CASSQGSLAGNTDTQYF. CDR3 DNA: TGTGCCAGCAGCCAAGGGTCGTTAGCGGGGAACACAGATACGCAGTATTTT.